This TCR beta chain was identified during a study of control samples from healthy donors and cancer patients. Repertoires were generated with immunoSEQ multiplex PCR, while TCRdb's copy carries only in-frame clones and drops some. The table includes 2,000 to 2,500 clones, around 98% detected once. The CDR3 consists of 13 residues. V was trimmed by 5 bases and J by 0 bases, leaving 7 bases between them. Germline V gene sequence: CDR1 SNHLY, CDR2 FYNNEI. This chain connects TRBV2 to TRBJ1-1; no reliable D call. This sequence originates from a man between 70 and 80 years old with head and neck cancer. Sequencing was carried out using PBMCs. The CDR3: CASSQIVNTEAFF. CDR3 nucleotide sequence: TGTGCCAGCAGTCAGATAGTGAACACTGAAGCTTTCTTT.